This TCR beta chain was documented in a study of cytomegalovirus exposure and HLA in healthy donors. Study in general: As released early, the data held 80 million to 90 million unique TCRs from HLA-typed donors.

The study ran its PCR with 60 Vbeta and 13 Jbeta primers. The repertoire was sequenced with immunoSEQ multiplex PCR; TCRdb's copy has only in-frame clones and lacks some. Here the sample spans 200,000 to 250,000 clones, more than 85% being singletons. About this clone: The target antigen is unknown.

Germline loops: CDR1 LGHNA, CDR2 YNFKEQ. The CDR3 has 17 residues. V lost 1 base, J lost 4 bases, and 7 bases stayed unmatched. Findings and limits, study-wide: In vitro, three CMV-associated chains proved specific for CMV antigens. Cytomegalovirus status was reportedly diagnosed by the classifier with high specificity and sensitivity. Excluded: some indistinguishable V segments such as TRBV6-2 and TRBV6-3.

The chain has TRBV4-2 and TRBJ2-5; the match to TRBD2 covers 12 bases. This clonotype was obtained from a woman between 18 and 29 years old in good health and CMV-seronegative. The specimen was PBMCs. The CDR3 here is CASSQGRLAGDGETQYF. The CDR3 DNA sequence: TGTGCCAGCAGCCAAGGTAGACTAGCGGGAGACGGAGAGACCCAGTACTTC.